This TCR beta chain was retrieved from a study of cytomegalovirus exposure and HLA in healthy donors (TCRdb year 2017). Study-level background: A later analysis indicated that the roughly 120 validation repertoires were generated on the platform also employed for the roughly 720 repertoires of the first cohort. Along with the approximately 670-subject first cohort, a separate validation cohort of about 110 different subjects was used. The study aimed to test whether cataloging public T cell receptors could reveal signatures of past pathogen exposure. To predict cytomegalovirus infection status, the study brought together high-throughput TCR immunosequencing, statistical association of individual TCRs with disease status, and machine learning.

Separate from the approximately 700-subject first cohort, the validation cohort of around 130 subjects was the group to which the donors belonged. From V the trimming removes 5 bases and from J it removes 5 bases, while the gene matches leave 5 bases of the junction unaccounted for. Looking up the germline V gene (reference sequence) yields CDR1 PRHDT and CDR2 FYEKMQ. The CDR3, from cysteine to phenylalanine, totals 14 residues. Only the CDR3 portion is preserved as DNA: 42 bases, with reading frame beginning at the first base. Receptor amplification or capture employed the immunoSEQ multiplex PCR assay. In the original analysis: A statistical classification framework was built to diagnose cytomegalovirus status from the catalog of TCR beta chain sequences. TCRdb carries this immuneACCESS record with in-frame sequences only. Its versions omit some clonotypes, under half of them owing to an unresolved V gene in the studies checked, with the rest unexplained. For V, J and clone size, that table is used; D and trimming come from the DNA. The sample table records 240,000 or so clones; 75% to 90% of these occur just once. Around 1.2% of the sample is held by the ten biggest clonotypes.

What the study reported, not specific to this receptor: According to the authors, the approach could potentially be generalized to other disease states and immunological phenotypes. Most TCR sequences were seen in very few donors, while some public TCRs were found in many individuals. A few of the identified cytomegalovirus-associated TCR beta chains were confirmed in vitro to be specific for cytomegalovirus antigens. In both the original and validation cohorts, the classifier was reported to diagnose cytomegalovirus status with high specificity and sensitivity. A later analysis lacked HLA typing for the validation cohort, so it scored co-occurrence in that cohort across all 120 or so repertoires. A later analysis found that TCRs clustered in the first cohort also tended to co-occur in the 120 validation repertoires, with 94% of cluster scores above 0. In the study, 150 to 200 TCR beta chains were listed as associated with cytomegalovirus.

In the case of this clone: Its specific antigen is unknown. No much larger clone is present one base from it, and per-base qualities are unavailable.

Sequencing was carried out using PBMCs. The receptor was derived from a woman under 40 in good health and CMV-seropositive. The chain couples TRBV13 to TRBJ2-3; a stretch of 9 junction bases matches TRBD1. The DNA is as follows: TGTGCCAGCAGCGCGGGACAGGGTTTAGATACGCAGTATTTT. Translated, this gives CASSAGQGLDTQYF. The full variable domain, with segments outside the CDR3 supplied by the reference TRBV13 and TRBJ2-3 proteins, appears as AAGVIQSPRHLIKEKRETATLKCYPIPRHDTVYWYQQGPGQDPQFLISFYEKMQSDKGSIPDRFSAQQFSDYHSELNMSSLELGDSALYFCASSAGQGLDTQYFGPGTRLTVL.